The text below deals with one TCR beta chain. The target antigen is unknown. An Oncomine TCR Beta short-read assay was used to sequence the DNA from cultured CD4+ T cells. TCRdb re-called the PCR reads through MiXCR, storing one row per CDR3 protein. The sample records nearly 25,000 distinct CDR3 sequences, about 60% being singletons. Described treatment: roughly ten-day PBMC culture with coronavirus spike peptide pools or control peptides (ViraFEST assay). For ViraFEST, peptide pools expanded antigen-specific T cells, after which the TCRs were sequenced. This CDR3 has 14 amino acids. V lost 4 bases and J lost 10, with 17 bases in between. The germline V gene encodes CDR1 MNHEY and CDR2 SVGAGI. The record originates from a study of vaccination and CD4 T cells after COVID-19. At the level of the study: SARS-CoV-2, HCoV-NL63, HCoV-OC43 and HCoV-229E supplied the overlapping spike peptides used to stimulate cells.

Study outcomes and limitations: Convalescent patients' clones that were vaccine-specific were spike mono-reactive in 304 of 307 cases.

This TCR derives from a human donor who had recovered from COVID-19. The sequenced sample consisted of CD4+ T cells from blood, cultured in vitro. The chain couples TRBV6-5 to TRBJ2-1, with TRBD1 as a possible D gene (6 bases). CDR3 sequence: CASSLQGTTGEQFF. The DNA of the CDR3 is TGTGCCAGCAGTTTACAGGGTACGACAGGCGAGCAGTTCTTC.